This T cell receptor beta chain was recorded in a study of vaccination effects on CD4 cells after COVID-19. Before any sequencing was done, the ViraFEST assay used viral peptide pools to expand antigen-specific CD4+ T cells. Researchers isolated CD4+ T cells once approximately ten days of culture had elapsed. Either the mRNA-1273 or the BNT162b2 vaccine was given to participants as two doses. On day 3 and again on day 7, half the medium was replaced with IL-2 medium. Generated by immunoSEQ multiplex PCR, the TCRdb table keeps only in-frame clones and is missing some. The repertoire holds roughly 71,000 clones, over 70% seen once, with 1.2% in the top ten. From germline, CDR1 is MGHDK and CDR2 SYGVNS. The CDR3 runs to 16 residues. Germline trimming cut 4 bases from V and 6 bases from J; bases unmatched to any gene: 9. Note on this clone: What it binds is not known.

The rearrangement uses TRBV25-1 and TRBJ2-2; 9 nucleotides agree with TRBD1. This TCR was recovered from a human donor who received a COVID-19 vaccine. The sample was CD4+ T cells from PBMCs cultured with HCoV-229E spike peptides, taken after COVID-19 vaccination. This CDR3 is CASSVAGTGKAGELFF. The CDR3 nucleotides are TGTGCCAGCAGTGTGGCCGGGACAGGGAAGGCCGGGGAGCTGTTTTTT.